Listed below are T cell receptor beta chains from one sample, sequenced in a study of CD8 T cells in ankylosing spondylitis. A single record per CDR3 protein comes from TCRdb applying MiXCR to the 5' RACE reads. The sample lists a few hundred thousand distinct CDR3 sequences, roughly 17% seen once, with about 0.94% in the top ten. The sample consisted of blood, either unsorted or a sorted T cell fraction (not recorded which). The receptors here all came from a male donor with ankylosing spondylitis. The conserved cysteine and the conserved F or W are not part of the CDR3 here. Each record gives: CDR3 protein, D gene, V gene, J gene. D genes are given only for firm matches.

ATSRERIWGRGTNTEAF	NA	TRBV15	TRBJ1-1
ASGLGGQGRNEKLF	TRBD1	TRBV12-5	TRBJ1-4
ASGLAGVTDTQY	TRBD2	TRBV2	TRBJ2-3
ASSSYNGLAGAGEQY	TRBD2	TRBV7-2	TRBJ2-7
ASSRDGTGSRNQPQH	TRBD1	TRBV19	TRBJ1-5
ASSPPTALDTDTQY	NA	TRBV6-1	TRBJ2-3
ASSSLGQGGEQY	TRBD1	TRBV7-9	TRBJ2-7
ASSPGLAGYTGELF	TRBD2	TRBV12-3/TRBV12-4	TRBJ2-2
ASSLAGTLEAF	NA	TRBV7-2	TRBJ1-1
ASSLTGSPWGTEQY	NA	TRBV5-6	TRBJ2-7
ASSQDTLDIQY	NA	TRBV4-2	TRBJ2-4
ASSLAGGGTYEQY	TRBD2	TRBV7-8	TRBJ2-7
ASNSGGEYYGYT	TRBD1	TRBV5-1	TRBJ1-2
ASSFQGAFGAEAF	TRBD1	TRBV12-3/TRBV12-4	TRBJ1-1
ATSRDRPGGTGHSPLH	TRBD1	TRBV15	TRBJ1-6